The entry below gives a single T cell receptor (beta chain) sequence along with its context. The data stem from a study of blood T cell repertoires in COVID-19. Study-level information: The analysed material was cDNA or gDNA that came from T cells, B-cell-depleted T cells, or PBMCs.

Participants spanned ages about 18 to 100 years and resided in roughly 22 US areas. From germline, CDR1 is SGHAT and CDR2 FQNNGV. The CDR3 totals 15 residues. V was pared by 6 bases and J by 2 bases, with 8 bases of the junction left unmatched. In the original analysis: Amplified reference gene primers provided the basis for estimating nucleated cell counts. Data came from immunoSEQ multiplex PCR; TCRdb stores just in-frame clones and leaves some out. The V and J calls and clone size were taken over from that table, and D and trimming were inferred from the DNA. The data hold 400,000 or so clones, with approximately 86% observed a single time.

The sequence came from a woman aged 40 to 50 with acute COVID-19. The material sequenced was PBMCs or T cells enriched from blood (not recorded which). The chain recombines TRBV11-2 with TRBJ2-5; TRBD1 matches 8 bases. In nucleotides, the CDR3 is TGTGCCAGCAGTTACTCCGGGACAGGACAAGAGACCCAGTACTTC. Translating gives CASSYSGTGQETQYF.